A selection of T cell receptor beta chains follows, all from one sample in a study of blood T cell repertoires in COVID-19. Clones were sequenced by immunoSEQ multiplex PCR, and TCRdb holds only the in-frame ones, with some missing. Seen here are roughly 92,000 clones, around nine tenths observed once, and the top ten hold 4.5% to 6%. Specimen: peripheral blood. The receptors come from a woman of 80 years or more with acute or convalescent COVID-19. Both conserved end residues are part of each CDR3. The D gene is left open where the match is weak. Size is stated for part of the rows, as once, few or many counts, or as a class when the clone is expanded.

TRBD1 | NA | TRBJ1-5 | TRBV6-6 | TGTGCCAGCAGAACCGGGACAGGATCCAATCAGCCCCAGCATTTT | CASRTGTGSNQPQHF
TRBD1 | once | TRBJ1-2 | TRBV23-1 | TGCGCCAGCAGTCCCCCCGGTAGGGGGCAGAGATATGGCTACACCTTC | CASSPPGRGQRYGYTF
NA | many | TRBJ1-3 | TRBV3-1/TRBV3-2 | TGTGCCAGCAGCCCATCGGGGGTTACCTCTGGAAACACCATATATTTT | CASSPSGVTSGNTIYF
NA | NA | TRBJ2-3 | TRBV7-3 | TGTGCCAGCAGCTTAACCCGGTCATCTAGCACAGATACGCAGTATTTT | CASSLTRSSSTDTQYF
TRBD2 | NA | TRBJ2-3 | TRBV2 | TGTGCCAGCAACCCGCTTCCCGGGACTAGCGGCCCCGGGGATACGCAGTATTTT | CASNPLPGTSGPGDTQYF
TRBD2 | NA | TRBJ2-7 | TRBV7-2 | TGTGCCAGCAGCTTTCAAGCGGGAGAAGGCTACGAGCAGTACTTC | CASSFQAGEGYEQYF
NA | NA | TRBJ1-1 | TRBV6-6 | TGTGCCAGCAGAACGGGGGGCGGTGGGAACACTGAAGCTTTCTTT | CASRTGGGGNTEAFF
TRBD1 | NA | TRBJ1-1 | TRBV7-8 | TGTGCCAGCAGCTCGGGACAGGGGATAGGCACTGAAGCTTTCTTT | CASSSGQGIGTEAFF
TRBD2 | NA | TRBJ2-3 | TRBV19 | TGTGCCTCCAAACAGGCGGGAGGAGTGGATACGCAGTATTTT | CASKQAGGVDTQYF
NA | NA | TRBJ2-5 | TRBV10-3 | TGTGCCATCAGTGCACTACAAGAGACCCAGTACTTC | CAISALQETQYF
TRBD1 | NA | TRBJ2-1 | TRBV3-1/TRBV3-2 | TGTGCCAGCAGCCGCACAGGGGACACGAGCTCCTACAATGAGCAGTTCTTC | CASSRTGDTSSYNEQFF
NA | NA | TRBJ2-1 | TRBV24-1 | TGTGCCACCAGTGATCCCTCAGATGAGCAGTTCTTC | CATSDPSDEQFF
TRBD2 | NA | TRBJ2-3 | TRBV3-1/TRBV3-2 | TGTGCCAGCAGCCAAGTGAGCGGGAGGGCCTCAGATACGCAGTATTTT | CASSQVSGRASDTQYF
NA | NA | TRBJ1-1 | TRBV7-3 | TGTGCCAGCAGCCTCTCGTTTGACACTGAAGCTTTCTTT | CASSLSFDTEAFF
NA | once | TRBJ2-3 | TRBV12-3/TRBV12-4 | TGTGCCAGCAGTCCCGGACAGAGTTGGCAGTATTTT | CASSPGQSWQYF
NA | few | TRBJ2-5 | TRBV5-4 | TGTGCCAGCAGCTTGTCGCTAGGAGACGAGACCCAGTACTTC | CASSLSLGDETQYF